A single sample is the source of the 13 T cell receptor beta chains below, sequenced in a study of shared clonotypes between healthy human individuals. The data were produced by immunoSEQ multiplex PCR, yet TCRdb's version contains in-frame clones alone and is incomplete. The sample lists about 520,000 clones; around 96% were seen once. The specimen was naive CD4+ T cells sorted from blood. Documented subset: CD45RA+ positively selected. These TCRs come from a woman under 40 in good health.

To note about this clone: At the DNA level, this CDR3 is encoded by other sequences in the same sample as well. The chain employs TRBV28 and TRBJ2-5, with unresolved D. Trimming shortened V by 9 bases and J by 1 base, and 3 bases separated the two germline ends. Germline assignment: CDR1 MDHEN and CDR2 SYDVKM. There are 10 residues in the CDR3. The CDR3, as DNA: TGTGCCAGTTCCCAAGAGACCCAGTACTTC. Its translation is CASSQETQYF.

The gene calls are TRBV7-2 and TRBJ2-3; TRBD2 matches at 8 bases. The CDR3 length is 13 residues. In germline, CDR1 is SGHTA, CDR2 FQGNSA. Germline trimming cut 11 bases from V and 5 bases from J; bases unmatched to any gene: 9. The CDR3 sequence is CARRSGGKDTQYF. The CDR3 region has the DNA TGTGCCCGCCGGTCGGGAGGGAAAGATACGCAGTATTTT.

The CDR3 bases are TGTGCCAGTAGTCTTTCAGTCATGAACACTGAAGCTTTCTTT. Translated, it gives CASSLSVMNTEAFF. V gene TRBV19 combines with J gene TRBJ1-1; D not resolved. This CDR3 contains 14 residues. V lost 5 bases to trimming and J lost 0 bases, with 10 bases between them. Germline V gene lookup returns CDR1 LNHDA and CDR2 SQIVND (reference sequence).

This chain joins TRBV28 and TRBJ1-1; D is possibly TRBD1 (6 bases). Germline CDR1 reads MDHEN; CDR2 reads SYDVKM. V lost 1 base and J 4 bases, leaving 13 bases between the germline ends. This CDR3 is built from 15 residues. The CDR3 sequence: CASSLSRGAPTEAFF. CDR3 nucleotide sequence: TGTGCCAGCAGTTTATCTCGGGGGGCGCCCACTGAAGCTTTCTTT.

This chain uses TRBV10-1 with TRBJ2-1, with 8 nucleotides matching TRBD2. The CDR3 runs to 15 residues. V was clipped by 6 bases and J by 9 bases; unmatched bases: 13. CDR1 WNHNN and CDR2 SYGVQD come from the germline V gene (reference sequence). The CDR3 spells CASSEAGDPGGEQFF. The CDR3 DNA reads as TGCGCCAGCAGCGAAGCGGGAGACCCGGGTGGTGAGCAGTTCTTC.

This rearrangement joins TRBV11-3 to TRBJ2-2, with TRBD1 as a possible D gene (5 bases). CDR1 and CDR2 from the germline V gene are SGHNT and YENEEA. Trimming took off 1 base at V and 5 bases at J, with 17 bases between the two ends. The CDR3 length is 17 residues. The CDR3 DNA reads TGTGCCAGCAGCTTAGGGGGCCCAGGAAAAAAGACCGGGGAGCTGTTTTTT. This codes for CASSLGGPGKKTGELFF.

The J gene is TRBJ2-3, the V gene TRBV5-8; 10 bases are shared with TRBD1. Germline trimming cut 7 bases from V and 6 bases from J; bases unmatched to any gene: 8. Germline CDR1 is SGHTS and CDR2 is YDEGEE. The CDR3 is made up of 14 amino acids. The CDR3 loop reads CASAGTGEGDTQYF. Here the CDR3 DNA reads TGTGCCAGCGCCGGGACAGGGGAAGGGGATACGCAGTATTTT.

The V and J genes are TRBV2 and TRBJ2-1; the match to TRBD2 covers 11 bases. The germline V gene encodes CDR1 SNHLY and CDR2 FYNNEI. V gave up 3 bases and J gave up 10 bases; unmatched junction bases: 8. The CDR3 totals 15 residues. CDR3 residues: CASSDELAGVGEQFF. CDR3 nucleotide sequence: TGTGCCAGCAGTGATGAACTAGCGGGAGTAGGGGAGCAGTTCTTC.

V and J are TRBV7-8 and TRBJ2-7, with D perhaps TRBD1 (5 bases). Germline V gene sequence: CDR1 SGHVS, CDR2 FQNEAQ. The length of the CDR3 is 14 residues. Trimming took 1 base from V and 2 from J, leaving 9 bases between them. In nucleotides, the CDR3 is TGTGCCAGCAGCTTAGTTTCAGGGACCTACGAGCAGTACTTC. Protein product: CASSLVSGTYEQYF.

This sequence joins TRBV10-2 and TRBJ2-2; either TRBD1 or TRBD2 may supply D (6 bases each). Germline assignment: CDR1 WSHSY and CDR2 SAAADI. Deletions cut 6 bases from V and 0 bases from J, with 11 bases between. The CDR3 is made up of 15 amino acids. The CDR3 sequence is CASRGGDPNTGELFF. The CDR3 coding sequence is TGCGCCAGCAGGGGGGGCGACCCGAACACCGGGGAGCTGTTTTTT.

The chain carries TRBV25-1 and TRBJ1-3; D might be TRBD1 (6 bases). CDR1 is MGHDK and CDR2 is SYGVNS in the germline V gene. The CDR3 is 15 residues long. The germline V and J ends were trimmed by 3 bases and 1 base, with 10 bases remaining between them. The CDR3 coding sequence is TGTGCCAGCAGTGATGGACAGTTATCTGGAAACACCATATATTTT. This sequence encodes CASSDGQLSGNTIYF.

The rearrangement uses TRBV28 and TRBJ2-3, with D unresolved. The germline gives CDR1 MDHEN, CDR2 SYDVKM. Between the trimmed V and J ends, which lost 3 bases and 2 bases, there was a span of 15 bases. This CDR3 is built from 16 residues. The CDR3: CASSFGSYPDTDTQYF. DNA for the CDR3: TGTGCCAGCAGTTTTGGGTCTTACCCAGACACAGATACGCAGTATTTT.

This chain uses TRBV21-1 with TRBJ2-6; TRBD1 is the table's D call and was not checked against the DNA. TRBV21-1 is classified as a pseudogene. This CDR3 contains 18 residues. CDR3 loop: CASSKVGGRPSGANVLTF. As DNA, the CDR3 is TGTGCCAGCAGCAAAGTAGGGGGACGCCCCTCTGGGGCCAACGTCCTGACTTTC.